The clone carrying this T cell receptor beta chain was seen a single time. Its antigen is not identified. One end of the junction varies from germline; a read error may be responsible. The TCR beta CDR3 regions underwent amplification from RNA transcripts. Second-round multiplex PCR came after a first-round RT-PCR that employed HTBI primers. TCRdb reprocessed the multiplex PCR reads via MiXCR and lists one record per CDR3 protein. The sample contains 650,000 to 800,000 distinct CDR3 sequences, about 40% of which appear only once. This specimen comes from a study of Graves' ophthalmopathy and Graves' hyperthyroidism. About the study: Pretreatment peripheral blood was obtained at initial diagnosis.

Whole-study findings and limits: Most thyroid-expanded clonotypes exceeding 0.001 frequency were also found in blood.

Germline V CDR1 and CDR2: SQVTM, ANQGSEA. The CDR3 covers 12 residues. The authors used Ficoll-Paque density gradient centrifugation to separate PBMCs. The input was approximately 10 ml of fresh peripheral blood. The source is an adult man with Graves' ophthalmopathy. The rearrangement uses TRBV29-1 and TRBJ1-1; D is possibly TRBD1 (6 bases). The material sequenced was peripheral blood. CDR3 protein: CSVEGARTEAYF. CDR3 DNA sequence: TGCAGCGTTGAGGGGGCTCGAACTGAAGCTTACTTT.